The sequence of this TCR beta chain was determined in a study of identifying expanded T cells in peripheral blood. Study-level points and caveats: About 1.2 clones differed between technical replicates, versus 16.4 and 19 over time. Roughly two-week clone count variance significantly increased as total template count grew.

A note on this clone: No antigen is known for it.

CDR1 SGDLS and CDR2 YYNGEE come from the germline V gene. The CDR3 runs to 16 residues. V lost 3 bases and J 0 bases, leaving 13 bases between the germline ends. TCRdb's table, derived via immunoSEQ multiplex PCR, lists solely in-frame clones and lacks some. The sample has approximately 100,000 clones, 88% seen once; the top ten hold 7.5% to 9.5%. The TCR originated in a person aged 18-70 years in good health. The sequencing sample was made of blood. The gene calls are TRBV9 and TRBJ2-1, with D possibly matching TRBD2 (6 bases). The CDR3 here is CASSARRGSSYNEQFF. CDR3 DNA: TGTGCCAGCAGCGCTAGGAGGGGAAGCTCCTACAATGAGCAGTTCTTC.